This T cell receptor (beta chain) was identified during a study of blood T cells in healthy people across ages. Study results and caveats: Older individuals had lower TCR beta diversity per million T cells (the decline was roughly linear).

Together with a sample-barcoded 5' primer, a J-beta primer mix was included in a second PCR lasting roughly 6 to 12 cycles. One entry per CDR3 protein, called by TCRdb with MiXCR from the 5' RACE reads. The table shows around 1.5 million distinct CDR3 sequences, with roughly 30% occurring only once. Trimming took 9 bases from V and 1 from J, leaving 12 bases between them. CDR3 length equals 13 residues. Germline V gene sequence: CDR1 MNHEY, CDR2 SVGEGT. Turning to this clonotype: Its antigen is as yet unknown.

This TCR derives from a woman in her twenties or thirties in good health. The chain has TRBV6-2 or TRBV6-3 and TRBJ1-2; D gene unclear. The specimen sequenced was blood. The CDR3, as DNA: TGTGCCAGTGGAAGGGAAAGTAACTATGGCTACACCTTC. Translation gives CASGRESNYGYTF.